The next 26 T cell receptor beta chains were all read from a single sample in a study of early T cells in non-severe SARS-CoV-2 infection. Via MiXCR, TCRdb re-called the 5' RACE reads, giving one row per CDR3 protein. The sample has 70,000 to 90,000 distinct CDR3 sequences, approximately 12% seen once; the top ten hold 3.4%. Sequencing input: whole blood. The origin of the receptors is an adult who was a healthcare worker with PCR-confirmed SARS-CoV-2 infection or an uninfected control (not recorded which).

This clonotype has a count of ten or more. V is TRBV2 and J is TRBJ1-6; maybe TRBD1 (6 bases). The V end was cut by 7 bases, the J end by 7 bases, with 17 bases between. This CDR3 contains 15 residues. Per the germline V gene, CDR1 is SNHLY and CDR2 is FYNNEI. CDR3 residues: CASNRNRDTNSPLHF. The CDR3 nucleotides are TGTGCCAGCAATAGAAACCGGGACACAAATTCACCCCTCCACTTT.

The chain carries TRBV7-6 and TRBJ1-1, with no clear D. V was cut by 5 bases and J by 7 bases, with 11 bases left in between. The germline CDR1 and CDR2 sequences are SGHVS and FNYEAQ. The CDR3 is 12 residues long. CDR3 residues: CASSPRDGEAFF. The CDR3 DNA reads TGTGCCAGCAGCCCGCGAGACGGTGAAGCTTTCTTT.

The gene calls are TRBV28 and TRBJ2-7; 9 nucleotides agree with TRBD2. This CDR3 has 14 residues. Germline V gene sequence: CDR1 MDHEN, CDR2 SYDVKM. The V gene end was trimmed by 4 bases and the J gene end by 11 bases; junction bases not matched to a gene: 12. The CDR3 here is CASSSPAGGLFEYF. CDR3 sequence (DNA): TGTGCCAGCAGTTCCCCAGCGGGAGGTTTATTTGAGTACTTC.

This clonotype has just a few counts. The genes are TRBV30 and TRBJ2-1; D not certain. V was cut by 0 bases and J by 4 bases, with 10 bases left in between. The CDR3 runs 14 residues. Per germline, CDR1 GTSNPN and CDR2 SVGIG (reference sequence). CDR3 protein: CAWSVLSVYNEQFF. The CDR3 nucleotides are TGTGCCTGGAGTGTACTAAGCGTGTACAATGAGCAGTTCTTC.

This clonotype was counted at least ten times. The CDR3 protein is CATSDPLAGGETQYF. The CDR3 DNA reads TGTGCCACCAGTGACCCTTTAGCGGGCGGAGAGACCCAGTACTTC. The chain links TRBV24-1 to TRBJ2-5; 7 nucleotides align to TRBD2. The CDR3 consists of 15 residues. Trimming removed 4 bases from V and 4 bases from J; junction bases left unmatched: 8. Germline lookup yields CDR1 KGHDR and CDR2 SFDVKD.

This clonotype has just a few counts. This chain links TRBV20-1 with TRBJ2-1; TRBD2 matches at 8 bases. The CDR3 loop spans 16 amino acids. Trimming at V came to 3 bases and at J to 2 bases, leaving 9 bases not matched to a gene. Germline V lookup: CDR1 DFQATT, CDR2 SNEGSKA (reference sequence). In DNA form, the CDR3 reads TGCAGTGCTAGTATCAGCGGGAGAGGCGCCTACAATGAGCAGTTCTTC. Residues: CSASISGRGAYNEQFF.

This clonotype was observed at least ten times. At one end the junction does not follow the germline gene, possibly because of a read error. V and J are TRBV5-5 and TRBJ2-7; the D is unclear. The CDR3 consists of 11 residues. Germline CDR1 is SGHKS and CDR2 is YYEKEE (reference sequence). DNA for the CDR3: TGTGCCAGCAGCTCTCGGGCCGAGGAGTACTTC. It codes for CASSSRAEEYF.

The table lists this clonotype with many counts. The V gene is TRBV28, the J gene TRBJ2-7; D call uncertain. The germline CDR1 and CDR2 sequences are MDHEN and SYDVKM. This CDR3 is built from 14 residues. With 1 base removed from V and 8 bases from J, the gap between germline ends came to 15 bases. CDR3 bases: TGTGCCAGCAGTTTATTGCCGCCCCTAGGGAAGCAGTACTTC. Amino acids: CASSLLPPLGKQYF.

This sequence joins TRBV7-2 and TRBJ2-3; 9 positions match TRBD2. The CDR3 consists of 15 residues. V lost 5 bases, J lost 3 bases, and 6 bases stayed unmatched. Germline lookup yields CDR1 SGHTA and CDR2 FQGNSA. CDR3 in DNA: TGTGCCAGCAGCCCTGCGGGAGGGCCTACAGATACGCAGTATTTT. It encodes CASSPAGGPTDTQYF.

This clonotype was seen at least ten times. The chain couples TRBV11-2 to TRBJ2-1, with 9 bases identical to TRBD2. The CDR3 length is 17 residues. Germline-derived CDR1 and CDR2 are SGHAT and FQNNGV. V lost 3 bases, J lost 3 bases, and 9 bases stayed unmatched. The chain's CDR3 is CASSFLSTSGIYNEQFF. In DNA, the CDR3 is TGTGCCAGCAGCTTCCTTTCGACTAGCGGTATCTACAATGAGCAGTTCTTC.

The V and J genes are TRBV30 and TRBJ2-7, with TRBD2 matching over 11 bases. Germline values: CDR1 GTSNPN, CDR2 SVGIG (reference sequence). V gave up 5 bases and J gave up 3 bases; unmatched junction bases: 3. CDR3 size: 13 residues. This CDR3 reads CAWDGTSGYEQYF. DNA of the CDR3: TGTGCCTGGGACGGGACTAGCGGCTACGAGCAGTACTTC. The full variable domain, completed using reference TRBV30 and TRBJ2-7, is SQTIHQWPATLVQPVGSPLSLECTVEGTSNPNLYWYRQAAGRGLQLLFYSVGIGQISSEVPQNLSASRPQDRQFILSSKKLLLSDSGFYLCAWDGTSGYEQYFGPGTRLTVT.

This clonotype was counted ten times or more. The chain couples TRBV5-1 to TRBJ2-7, with D unclear. The CDR3 loop spans 12 amino acids. Germline V gene lookup returns CDR1 SGHRS and CDR2 YFSETQ. The V and J ends lost 0 bases and 2 bases respectively, with 3 bases between them. The CDR3 DNA reads as TGCGCCAGCAGCTTGGGGGCCTACGAGCAGTACTTC. This codes for CASSLGAYEQYF.

This clonotype was counted many times. The rearrangement uses TRBV19 and TRBJ1-6; no clear D. This CDR3 has 13 residues. V was cut by 5 bases and J by 8 bases, with 10 bases left in between. Germline loops: CDR1 LNHDA, CDR2 SQIVND (reference sequence). The CDR3 protein is CASSPREDSPLHF. The CDR3 DNA follows: TGTGCCAGTAGTCCAAGGGAGGATTCACCCCTCCACTTT.

The chain is built from TRBV5-4 and TRBJ2-5, with D perhaps matching TRBD1 (7 bases). Germline V gene sequence: CDR1 SGHNT, CDR2 YYREEE (reference sequence). Trimming removed 4 bases from V and 4 bases from J, with 17 bases in between. The CDR3 contains 15 residues. CDR3 residues: CASSSWTGGPETQYF. The DNA for the CDR3 is TGTGCCAGCAGCAGCTGGACAGGAGGGCCAGAGACCCAGTACTTC. Variable domain in full (rest from reference TRBV5-4 and TRBJ2-5): ETGVTQSPTHLIKTRGQQVTLRCSSQSGHNTVSWYQQALGQGPQFIFQYYREEENGRGNFPPRFSGLQFPNYSSELNVNALELDDSALYLCASSSWTGGPETQYFGPGTRLLVL.

This clonotype was detected ten times or more. The chain couples TRBV6-2 or TRBV6-3 to TRBJ2-1; TRBD1 agrees at 7 bases. The CDR3 has 14 amino acids. V shed 0 bases, J shed 9 bases, and the junction held 5 bases outside the gene matches. Germline V gene data show CDR1 as MNHEY and CDR2 as SVGEGT. DNA of the CDR3: TGTGCCAGCAGTTACTCGTGGGGACAGCGTGAGCAGTTCTTC. As protein: CASSYSWGQREQFF.

This clonotype was recorded many times. The CDR3 sequence is CAWSLNRGNEKLFF. CDR3 sequence (DNA): TGTGCCTGGAGTTTGAACAGGGGGAATGAAAAACTGTTTTTT. The genes are TRBV30 and TRBJ1-4, with TRBD1 matching over 8 bases. The V segment lost 2 bases and the J segment 5 bases; nucleotides outside the gene matches: 4. CDR1 GTSNPN and CDR2 SVGIG come from the germline V gene (reference sequence). CDR3 length equals 14 residues.

The V call is TRBV5-1, the J call TRBJ2-7; D remains ambiguous. In germline, CDR1 is SGHRS, CDR2 YFSETQ. The CDR3 has 13 residues. Trimming cost V 0 bases and J 2 bases, with 6 bases left between them. CDR3 region: CASSLAPTYEQYF. In DNA form, the CDR3 reads TGCGCCAGCAGCTTGGCCCCAACCTACGAGCAGTACTTC.

The gene calls are TRBV7-9 and TRBJ2-7, with D perhaps matching TRBD2 (6 bases). The CDR3 consists of 16 residues. Germline V gene lookup returns CDR1 SEHNR and CDR2 FQNEAQ (reference sequence). Trimming removed 3 bases at V and 2 bases at J, with 17 bases between. The DNA for the CDR3 is TGTGCCAGCAGCTTCCCCGGTGGGACTCACACCTACGAGCAGTACTTC. Translated, it gives CASSFPGGTHTYEQYF.

This clonotype has ten or more counts. The chain employs TRBV27 and TRBJ2-3, with D perhaps assigned TRBD1 or TRBD2 (5 bases each). From germline, CDR1 is MNHEY and CDR2 SMNVEV (reference sequence). V shed 2 bases and J shed 10 bases, with 19 bases lying between them. The CDR3 spans 15 residues. CDR3 amino acids: CASSLIGGRLSPQYF. CDR3 sequence (DNA): TGTGCCAGCAGTTTAATTGGGGGTAGGCTTTCTCCGCAGTATTTT.

This clonotype has ten or more counts. The rearrangement uses TRBV11-2 and TRBJ2-1; 13 bases agree with TRBD2. The CDR3 has 19 amino acids. V gave up 4 bases and J gave up 12 bases; unmatched junction bases: 21. CDR1 and CDR2 (germline): SGHAT, FQNNGV. Written as DNA, the CDR3 is TGTGCCAGCAGCTCGGTTCGACTAGCGGGAGGCCGCTCCCCTTACCGGCAGTTCTTC. Protein product: CASSSVRLAGGRSPYRQFF.

This clonotype was picked up a small number of times. V and J are TRBV7-6 and TRBJ2-2; D gene unclear. V shed 4 bases and J shed 0 bases, with 6 bases lying between them. Germline CDR1 and CDR2: SGHVS and FNYEAQ. The CDR3 sequence is 14 residues long. CDR3 coding DNA: TGTGCCAGCAGCTCTCAGTCGAACACCGGGGAGCTGTTTTTT. It specifies CASSSQSNTGELFF. The variable domain in full, completed from reference TRBV7-6 and TRBJ2-2, reads GAGVSQSPRYKVTKRGQDVALRCDPISGHVSLYWYRQALGQGPEFLTYFNYEAQQDKSGLPNDRFSAERPEGSISTLTIQRTEQRDSAMYRCASSSQSNTGELFFGEGSRLTVL.

This clonotype was found a few times. V and J are TRBV20-1 and TRBJ1-5, with D possibly matching TRBD1 (6 bases). This CDR3 spans 17 amino acids. Germline V gives CDR1 DFQATT, CDR2 SNEGSKA (reference sequence). The V and J ends lost 0 bases and 6 bases respectively, with 21 bases between them. Here the CDR3 reads CSARDPQSRGGRQPQHF. DNA for the CDR3: TGCAGTGCTAGAGATCCCCAGAGCAGGGGCGGGCGTCAGCCCCAGCATTTT.

J is TRBJ2-5 and V is TRBV28; no clear D. This CDR3 has 12 residues. Trimming removed 7 bases at V and 1 base at J, with 7 bases between. From germline, CDR1 is MDHEN and CDR2 SYDVKM. CDR3 sequence (DNA): TGTGCCAGCAAGACGGTCCAAGAGACCCAGTACTTC. As protein: CASKTVQETQYF.

The table lists this clonotype with many counts. The genes are TRBV9 and TRBJ2-5, with 10 bases lining up with TRBD1. Trimming at V came to 3 bases and at J to 8 bases, leaving 7 bases not matched to a gene. This CDR3 is built from 14 residues. Germline CDR1 SGDLS, CDR2 YYNGEE. CDR3 DNA sequence: TGTGCCAGCAGCGCGGGAGGGACAGGGGACACCCAGTACTTC. Its protein is CASSAGGTGDTQYF.

This clonotype has ten or more counts. The chain joins TRBV6-5 to TRBJ2-4; TRBD2 might be the D (5 bases). V was shortened by 2 bases and J by 2 bases, with 13 bases between the two germline ends. This CDR3 is 16 amino acids long. In germline, CDR1 is MNHEY, CDR2 SVGAGI. The CDR3 reads CASSYAGVGPKNIQYF. CDR3 in DNA: TGTGCCAGCAGTTACGCCGGGGTTGGACCCAAAAACATTCAGTACTTC.

V usage is TRBV7-6 and J usage is TRBJ2-2, with 10 bases identical to TRBD2. Germline V lookup: CDR1 SGHVS, CDR2 FNYEAQ. V lost 5 bases to trimming and J lost 2 bases; unmatched junction nucleotides: 8. The CDR3 is made up of 17 amino acids. CDR3: CASSLWTSGSNTGELFF. In DNA form, the CDR3 reads TGTGCCAGCAGCCTCTGGACTAGCGGATCCAACACCGGGGAGCTGTTTTTT.